The 14 T cell receptor beta chains reported below all come from one sample, sequenced in a study of shared clonotypes between healthy human individuals. Libraries were prepared by immunoSEQ multiplex PCR; TCRdb keeps only in-frame clonotypes and omits some of them. Here the sample spans 2 million to 2.5 million clones, about 92% being singletons. Sequenced: naive CD4+ T cells from PBMCs. Subset specified: CD45RA+ positively selected. The receptors were sampled from a man between 18 and 35 years old in good health. Some clones in this sample may be carry-over from other donors' samples.

On this clone: This sample includes further DNA sequences coding for the same CDR3. V and J are TRBV30 and TRBJ1-5; D is unclear. Germline loops: CDR1 GTSNPN, CDR2 SVGIG (reference sequence). V lost 0 bases to trimming and J lost 1 base, with 4 bases between them. The CDR3 is 13 amino acids. The CDR3 nucleotides are TGTGCCTGGAGTGTGGGGAGCAATCAGCCCCAGCATTTT. Translating gives CAWSVGSNQPQHF.

The genes are TRBV10-3 and TRBJ1-3; 8 bases fit TRBD1. Germline V gene data show CDR1 as ENHRY and CDR2 as SYGVKD. V was clipped by 4 bases and J by 0 bases; unmatched bases: 8. The CDR3 covers 17 residues. The CDR3 nucleotides are TGTGCCATCAGTGGACCGAACAGGGGGAGCTCTGGAAACACCATATATTTT. Residues: CAISGPNRGSSGNTIYF.

On this clone: The identical CDR3 is also encoded by other nucleotide sequences in the sample. The J gene is TRBJ1-5, the V gene TRBV18; maybe TRBD1 (5 bases). CDR3 length equals 13 residues. CDR1 KGHSH and CDR2 LQKENI come from the germline V gene. V lost 3 bases to trimming and J lost 4 bases, with 7 bases between them. Here the CDR3 DNA reads TGTGCCAGCTCACCGGCAGGGAATCAGCCCCAGCATTTT. Residues: CASSPAGNQPQHF.

The chain recombines TRBV19 with TRBJ2-1; D unresolved. V shed 1 base and J shed 3 bases, with 4 bases lying between them. Germline loops: CDR1 LNHDA, CDR2 SQIVND (reference sequence). The CDR3 length is 13 residues. CDR3 nucleotides: TGTGCCAGTAGTATAGTTCTCTACAATGAGCAGTTCTTC. Its translation is CASSIVLYNEQFF.

The chain recombines TRBV29-1 with TRBJ2-7; 10 nucleotides match TRBD1. The length of the CDR3 is 14 residues. CDR1 and CDR2 (germline): SQVTM, ANQGSEA. V shed 5 bases, J shed 2 bases, and the junction held 6 bases outside the gene matches. The CDR3 nucleotides are TGCAGCGTTCTTAGGACAGGGGGGACCTACGAGCAGTACTTC. Encoded protein: CSVLRTGGTYEQYF.

About this clone: The same CDR3 arises from other DNA sequences in this sample as well. The V call is TRBV28, the J call TRBJ1-2, with TRBD1 identical over 7 bases. The V gene's germline CDR1 is MDHEN and CDR2 SYDVKM. The CDR3 totals 14 residues. J lost 5 bases, V lost 2 bases, and 5 bases had no gene match. The CDR3 region is CASSLTGQPYGYTF. The CDR3 DNA is TGTGCCAGCAGTTTAACGGGACAGCCGTATGGCTACACCTTC.

The chain recombines TRBV9 with TRBJ1-4, with no clear D. Germline CDR1 and CDR2: SGDLS and YYNGEE. Trimming removed 4 bases at V and 0 bases at J, with 10 bases between. The CDR3 sequence is 15 residues long. CDR3 nucleotide sequence: TGTGCCAGCAGCCCAAACCTTGCAACTAATGAAAAACTGTTTTTT. It translates to CASSPNLATNEKLFF. The whole variable domain, filled in from reference TRBV9 and TRBJ1-4, reads DSGVTQTPKHLITATGQRVTLRCSPRSGDLSVYWYQQSLDQGLQFLIQYYNGEERAKGNILERFSAQQFPDLHSELNLSSLELGDSALYFCASSPNLATNEKLFFGSGTQLSVL.

The chain is built from TRBV7-3 and TRBJ2-7; D unresolved. Trimming left V 0 bases short and J 6 bases short, with 9 bases between. There are 13 residues in the CDR3. Germline V gene lookup returns CDR1 SGHTA and CDR2 FQGTGA. As DNA, the CDR3 is TGTGCCAGCAGCTTAACTCAGTATTCCGAGCAGTACTTC. This gives the protein CASSLTQYSEQYF. Full variable domain (remainder filled in from reference TRBV7-3 and TRBJ2-7): GAGVSQTPSNKVTEKGKYVELRCDPISGHTALYWYRQSLGQGPEFLIYFQGTGAADDSGLPNDRFFAVRPEGSVSTLKIQRTERGDSAVYLCASSLTQYSEQYFGPGTRLTVT.

This clone showed up just a few times. Other nucleotide sequences in the sample specify the same CDR3. The chain recombines TRBV29-1 with TRBJ1-2; no clear D gene. From germline, CDR1 is SQVTM and CDR2 ANQGSEA. The CDR3 length is 11 residues. V lost 4 bases to trimming and J lost 2 bases, with 5 bases between them. CDR3 region: CSVGSNYGYTF. CDR3 DNA sequence: TGCAGCGTTGGCAGCAACTATGGCTACACCTTC.

The chain recombines TRBV5-4 with TRBJ1-1; D is undetermined. The germline V and J ends were trimmed by 0 bases and 4 bases, with 7 bases remaining between them. CDR3 length: 13 residues. CDR1 and CDR2 from the germline V gene are SGHNT and YYREEE (reference sequence). CDR3 coding DNA: TGTGCCAGCAGCTTGGAGGCCAGCACTGAAGCTTTCTTT. Its translation: CASSLEASTEAFF.

This chain uses TRBV15 with TRBJ2-5; no reliable D call. V was trimmed by 1 base and J by 5 bases, leaving 8 bases between them. This CDR3 comprises 13 residues. The germline CDR1 and CDR2 sequences are LNHNV and YYDKDF (reference sequence). The CDR3 sequence is CATSRGLRETQYF. The CDR3 coding sequence is TGTGCCACCAGCAGAGGCCTACGGGAGACCCAGTACTTC.

This rearrangement joins TRBV6-5 to TRBJ2-3; 7 bases match TRBD1. Germline assignment: CDR1 MNHEY and CDR2 SVGAGI. With 7 bases clipped from V and 5 bases from J, the junction kept 6 bases outside the gene matches. The CDR3 spans 13 residues. The CDR3 bases are TGTGCCAGCAAACAGGGGAGTTTAGATACGCAGTATTTT. It is translated as CASKQGSLDTQYF.

The chain employs TRBV5-6 and TRBJ1-1; a weak D match, TRBD1 (6 bases). V was trimmed by 0 bases and J by 7 bases, leaving 16 bases between them. The CDR3 extends over 15 amino acids. Germline V gene lookup returns CDR1 SGHDT and CDR2 YYEEEE. CDR3: CASSLGTGPYREAFF. The CDR3 region has the DNA TGTGCCAGCAGCTTGGGTACAGGGCCCTACCGTGAAGCTTTCTTT.

The rearrangement links TRBV7-8 to TRBJ2-1; D is possibly TRBD2 (6 bases). Germline V gives CDR1 SGHVS, CDR2 FQNEAQ. CDR3 length: 14 residues. Trimming removed 5 bases from V and 4 bases from J, with 12 bases in between. The CDR3 is CASSAAGTYNEQFF. CDR3 coding DNA: TGTGCCAGCAGCGCCGCAGGGACTTACAATGAGCAGTTCTTC.